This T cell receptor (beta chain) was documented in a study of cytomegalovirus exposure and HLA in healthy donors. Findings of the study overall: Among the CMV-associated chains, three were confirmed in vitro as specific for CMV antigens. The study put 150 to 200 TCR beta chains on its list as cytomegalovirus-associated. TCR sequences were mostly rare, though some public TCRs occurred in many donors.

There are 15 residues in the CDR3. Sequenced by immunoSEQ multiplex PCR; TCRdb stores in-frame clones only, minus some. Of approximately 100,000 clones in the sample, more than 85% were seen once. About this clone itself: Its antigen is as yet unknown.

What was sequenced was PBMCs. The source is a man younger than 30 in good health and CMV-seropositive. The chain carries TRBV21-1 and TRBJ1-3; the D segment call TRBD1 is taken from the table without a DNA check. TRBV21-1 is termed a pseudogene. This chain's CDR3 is CASLRMGASGNTIYF. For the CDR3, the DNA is TGTGCCAGCCTAAGGATGGGGGCTTCTGGAAACACCATATATTTT.